This TCR beta chain emerged from a study of tumor-infiltrating lymphocytes in primary liver carcinoma (dated by TCRdb to the late 2010s). Concerning the study at large: Surgical resection was performed in China between 2015 and early 2016 on a handful of patients with histopathologically diagnosed primary liver carcinoma. Of the five patients, three men and two women aged 30 to 69 years, four had hepatocellular carcinoma and one had combined HCC and intrahepatic cholangiocarcinoma. Tumors of the five patients were stage T1-T3 N0M0 with maximum diameters of roughly 4.2 to 11 cm. Roughly 3.5 to 7.5 million productive TCRbeta reads were obtained per sample, and no significant difference in read depth was found between tissue types. TCRbeta repertoire sequencing, expression microarrays and whole-exome sequencing were combined in the study across five regions of each liver tumor, with adjacent normal tissue and blood also included. TCRbeta repertoire sequencing covered roughly 35 specimens from 5 patients: 25 tumor regions, 5 adjacent noncancerous liver tissues and 5 peripheral blood samples. Reproducibility between technical replicate repertoires was high, with correlation coefficients above 0.95 and mean shared-clone rates about 0.9.

A constant-region primer and ProtoScript II reverse transcriptase were used to reverse-transcribe TCRbeta-specific cDNA from around 480 ng total RNA. The TCRbeta libraries were prepared through three rounds of nested multiplex PCR following a slightly modified ARM-PCR procedure. Each of the first two PCR rounds ran for 10 cycles and used multiplex TRBV1-TRBV30 forward primers together with a Cbeta reverse primer. Sample barcodes and Illumina adapters were attached in a final 25-cycle PCR using Deep VentR polymerase. Amplicons of 200-500 bp were gel-purified with a QIAquick gel extraction kit before sequencing. An Illumina HiSeq 2500 was used to sequence the TCRbeta amplicons with 250-bp paired-end reads. The authors' pipeline ran thus. To recover full CDR3 sequences, reads were quality-trimmed using Trimmomatic v0.33 and paired reads were then merged using FLASH v1.2.11. V, D and J germline segments were assigned to the rearranged TCRbeta sequences using MiGEC v1.2.1b. Clonotype statistics, along with Shannon-Wiener diversity indices, were calculated using VDJtools v1.0.0. Except for diversity analysis, only each sample's 250 most abundant clonotypes were used in subsequent analyses to reduce sampling bias. TCRdb reanalyzed the raw reads on its own, using fastp at Q25 for trimming and MiXCR for clone calling, and kept in-frame beta chains. One record per CDR3 amino acid sequence lists the most common genes and DNA. The V and J calls, along with clone size, are taken from TCRdb and not from the paper's own processing. This sample gives 150,000 to 200,000 distinct CDR3 sequences in total; about 60% of them show up just once. The biggest ten clones account for 72% of the sample.

From the cysteine up to the phenylalanine, the CDR3 has a length of 14 residues. Only CDR3 DNA is held: 42 bases, read in frame from base 1. Relative to germline, V is 0 bases shorter and J is 6 bases shorter, with 10 bases between their ends. The CDR1 and CDR2 encoded by the germline V gene are SGHAT and FQNNGV. Overall study results and their limits: Repertoire overlap was found to be higher between tumor regions (mean roughly 36%) than between tumor-adjacent (around 17%) or tumor-blood (about 14%) pairs, consistent with antigen-driven expansion. Only the TCR beta chain was sequenced, so true repertoire diversity is likely underestimated because unpaired alpha chains were not captured. With just four to six patients in the study, the authors point out that the findings should be validated in a larger study. Since the samples were bulk and unsorted, there was no way to compare CD4+ and CD8+ T cell repertoires. A significantly larger repertoire fraction was made up by the top 250 clones in tumors than in blood (p = 0.039).

This clonotype was found many times. No antigen is known for it. Base qualities are missing; no much larger clone stands one base away. Blood RNA was extracted from unsorted whole blood with TRIzol reagent; germline DNA came from the DNeasy Blood & Tissue kit. Chronic HBV infection was present in the patients, and the patients were treatment-naive at sampling. Approximately 3.9 milliliters of peripheral blood were collected into K2EDTA tubes before surgery. The specimen sequenced was peripheral blood. This clonotype originated in a man aged 35-49 years with primary liver carcinoma and hepatitis B virus infection. Here the chain combines TRBV11-2 and TRBJ2-3; no confident D gene assignment can be made. The nucleotide sequence reads TGTGCCAGCAGCTTAGAGGGCAGCAGGGATACGCAGTATTTT. This gives the protein CASSLEGSRDTQYF.